These T cell receptor beta chains were read from a single sample in a study of lymphopenia after photon versus proton radiotherapy. The repertoire was sequenced with immunoSEQ multiplex PCR; TCRdb's copy has only in-frame clones and lacks some. Among 53,000 or so clones listed, around 82% were seen once. The source was peripheral blood, collected from a patient treated with photon-based radiotherapy. All receptors come from a man between 50 and 59 years old with gastric cancer. The CDR3 runs from the conserved cysteine through the conserved F or W. D genes are given only for firm matches. For some rows the clone size is stated as once, few or many, or as a class when expanded; others skip it.

j_call | d_call | v_call | clone_size | cdr3_aa | cdr3_nt
TRBJ2-7 | TRBD2 | TRBV5-1 | - | CASSVTSGSTYEQYF | TGCGCCAGCAGCGTAACTAGCGGGAGTACGTACGAGCAGTACTTC
TRBJ2-1 | - | TRBV18 | - | CASSPLDSSYNEQFF | TGTGCCAGCTCACCATTGGACAGCTCCTACAATGAGCAGTTCTTC
TRBJ2-3 | - | TRBV10-1 | - | CASSGARWSTDTQYF | TGCGCCAGCAGTGGGGCAAGGTGGAGCACAGATACGCAGTATTTT
TRBJ2-1 | - | TRBV4-2 | - | CASSQDQAIRYNEQFF | TGTGCCAGCAGCCAAGATCAGGCTATAAGGTACAATGAGCAGTTCTTC
TRBJ2-7 | - | TRBV28 | - | CASTWDYEQYF | TGTGCCAGCACTTGGGATTACGAGCAGTACTTC
TRBJ2-2 | - | TRBV4-1 | - | CASSQALGLALTGELFF | TGCGCCAGCAGCCAAGCCCTAGGACTCGCACTCACCGGGGAGCTGTTTTTT
TRBJ2-5 | TRBD1 | TRBV7-8 | - | CASSPLPQGQETQYF | TGTGCCAGCAGCCCTCTACCACAGGGGCAAGAGACCCAGTACTTC
TRBJ2-6 | - | TRBV11-2 | - | CASSLKTLSPSGANVLTF | TGTGCCAGCAGCTTAAAAACACTGAGCCCCTCTGGGGCCAACGTCCTGACTTTC
TRBJ2-1 | - | TRBV5-1 | once | CASSLVSAAYNEQFF | TGCGCCAGCAGCTTGGTTAGCGCCGCCTACAATGAGCAGTTCTTC
TRBJ2-2 | - | TRBV28 | - | CASLGRVSSGELFF | TGTGCCAGCCTGGGCAGGGTGTCTTCTGGGGAGCTGTTTTTT
TRBJ2-7 | - | TRBV18 | - | CASSPQGYGEQYF | TGTGCCAGCTCACCACAGGGTTATGGCGAGCAGTACTTC
TRBJ2-1 | TRBD1 | TRBV2 | once | CASTRQGGSNEQFF | TGTGCCAGCACCCGACAGGGTGGGAGCAATGAGCAGTTCTTC
TRBJ2-1 | TRBD2 | TRBV4-1 | - | CASTRMIAGGRGEQFF | TGCGCCAGCACCCGAATGATAGCGGGAGGCCGGGGTGAGCAGTTCTTC
TRBJ2-7 | TRBD1 | TRBV6-1 | once | CASTRDREGEQYF | TGTGCCAGCACGAGGGACAGGGAGGGAGAGCAGTACTTC
TRBJ1-2 | - | TRBV2 | - | CASSEALLGASF | TGTGCCAGCAGTGAAGCGCTTCTTGGGGCAAGCTTC
TRBJ2-7 | - | TRBV18 | - | CASSPDTGSPGEQYF | TGTGCCAGCTCACCTGACACAGGGTCCCCCGGGGAGCAGTACTTC
TRBJ2-7 | - | TRBV28 | once | CASSPGGLNYEQYF | TGTGCCAGCAGCCCCGGGGGACTTAATTACGAGCAGTACTTC
TRBJ2-1 | - | TRBV5-1 | - | CASRWANEQFF | TGCGCCAGCAGGTGGGCCAATGAGCAGTTCTTC
TRBJ2-5 | TRBD2 | TRBV27 | - | CASSLDGSGREETQYF | TGTGCCAGCAGTTTAGATGGTTCGGGGAGGGAAGAGACCCAGTACTTC
TRBJ2-2 | - | TRBV7-9 | few | CASSLESNTGELFF | TGTGCCAGCAGCTTAGAGTCGAACACCGGGGAGCTGTTTTTT
TRBJ2-2 | - | TRBV7-6 | - | CASSFRITGELFF | TGTGCCAGCAGCTTTCGGATCACCGGGGAGCTGTTTTTT
TRBJ2-7 | - | TRBV14 | - | CASSQTYPPLYEQYF | TGTGCCAGCAGCCAAACCTACCCCCCACTCTACGAGCAGTACTTC
TRBJ1-4 | - | TRBV7-8 | once | CASSLGTREKLFF | TGTGCCAGCAGCTTAGGAACTCGTGAAAAACTGTTTTTT
TRBJ2-5 | TRBD1 | TRBV7-2 | - | CASSLGGGRVYGTQYF | TGTGCCAGCAGCTTAGGAGGGGGCAGGGTTTACGGGACCCAGTACTTC
TRBJ2-3 | - | TRBV28 | - | CASSLRAVNTQYF | TGTGCCAGCAGTTTAAGGGCGGTTAATACGCAGTATTTT
TRBJ1-1 | TRBD1 | TRBV7-8 | once | CASSPPRQGTTEAFF | TGTGCCAGCAGCCCACCAAGACAGGGGACCACTGAAGCTTTCTTT
TRBJ2-1 | TRBD1 | TRBV9 | - | CASSSRDRHEQFF | TGTGCCAGCAGCTCCCGGGACAGGCATGAGCAGTTCTTC
TRBJ1-2 | - | TRBV5-1 | - | CASSLTDGLFYGYTF | TGCGCCAGCAGCTTGACGGACGGACTATTCTATGGCTACACCTTC
TRBJ2-2 | - | TRBV5-5 | - | CASSPRRADTGELFF | TGTGCCAGCAGCCCACGACGGGCGGACACCGGGGAGCTGTTTTTT
TRBJ1-2 | - | TRBV18 | - | CASSPETGTPYGYTF | TGTGCCAGCTCCCCAGAAACGGGAACTCCCTATGGCTACACCTTC
TRBJ2-1 | - | TRBV4-1 | - | CASSQVPSSSSSSYNEQFF | TGCGCCAGCAGCCAAGTCCCTTCCTCTAGCTCAAGCTCCTACAATGAGCAGTTCTTC
TRBJ2-2 | - | TRBV16 | - | CASSPPGVNTGELFF | TGTGCCAGCAGCCCTCCGGGGGTCAACACCGGGGAGCTGTTTTTT
TRBJ1-1 | - | TRBV5-6 | - | CASSLVQGFSEAFF | TGTGCCAGCAGCTTGGTGCAGGGGTTTAGTGAAGCTTTCTTT
TRBJ2-1 | - | TRBV18 | - | CASSLRGLPGNEQFF | TGTGCCAGCTCCCTTCGGGGCCTCCCTGGGAATGAGCAGTTCTTC
TRBJ2-7 | - | TRBV11-1 | - | CASSFWQSYEQYF | TGTGCCAGCAGCTTCTGGCAGTCCTACGAGCAGTACTTC
TRBJ1-3 | - | TRBV6-5 | - | CASSYSGRSGNTIYF | TGTGCCAGCAGTTACTCAGGCAGGAGTGGAAACACCATATATTTT
TRBJ2-1 | TRBD2 | TRBV27 | - | CASSLTREGYNEQFF | TGTGCCAGCAGCCTAACGCGGGAGGGGTACAATGAGCAGTTCTTC
TRBJ2-2 | - | TRBV5-1 | - | CASSVDRTNTGELFF | TGCGCCAGCAGCGTAGACAGAACGAACACCGGGGAGCTGTTTTTT
TRBJ2-5 | - | TRBV18 | - | CASSPNLKETQYF | TGTGCCAGCTCACCAAATCTAAAAGAGACCCAGTACTTC
TRBJ2-7 | - | TRBV7-2 | - | CASSSDGHEQYF | TGTGCCAGCAGCTCGGACGGGCACGAGCAGTACTTC
TRBJ2-1 | - | TRBV6-5 | - | CASSSWGSSYNEQFF | TGTGCCAGCAGTTCTTGGGGGAGCTCCTACAATGAGCAGTTCTTC
TRBJ2-1 | - | TRBV5-5 | - | CASRLASGEQFF | TGTGCCAGCAGACTCGCCAGCGGTGAGCAGTTCTTC
TRBJ2-5 | TRBD2 | TRBV19 | - | CASSDSGSPQETQYF | TGTGCCAGTAGTGATAGCGGGTCGCCTCAAGAGACCCAGTACTTC
TRBJ2-7 | TRBD2 | TRBV7-2 | once | CASSSGLLNYEQYF | TGTGCCAGCAGCTCGGGACTATTAAACTACGAGCAGTACTTC
TRBJ1-2 | - | TRBV7-9 | - | CASSQGGSYGYTF | TGTGCCAGCAGCCAAGGGGGGTCCTATGGCTACACCTTC
TRBJ1-5 | - | TRBV2 | - | CASSEARRLEDPQHF | TGTGCCAGCAGTGAAGCCCGGCGGCTCGAGGATCCCCAGCATTTT
TRBJ2-1 | - | TRBV6-5 | - | CASSYRELHEQFF | TGTGCCAGCAGTTACCGGGAGCTCCATGAGCAGTTCTTC
TRBJ2-7 | - | TRBV7-8 | - | CASSSYYEQYF | TGTGCCAGCAGCTCCTACTACGAGCAGTACTTC
TRBJ2-7 | - | TRBV7-2 | - | CASSPGLTIYEQYF | TGTGCCAGCAGTCCGGGACTCACAATCTACGAGCAGTACTTC
TRBJ2-4 | - | TRBV5-1 | - | CASSFDKNIQYF | TGCGCCAGCAGCTTCGACAAAAACATTCAGTACTTC
TRBJ2-7 | - | TRBV18 | few | CASSPLDVNIGEQYF | TGTGCCAGCTCACCACTCGACGTTAACATTGGCGAGCAGTACTTC